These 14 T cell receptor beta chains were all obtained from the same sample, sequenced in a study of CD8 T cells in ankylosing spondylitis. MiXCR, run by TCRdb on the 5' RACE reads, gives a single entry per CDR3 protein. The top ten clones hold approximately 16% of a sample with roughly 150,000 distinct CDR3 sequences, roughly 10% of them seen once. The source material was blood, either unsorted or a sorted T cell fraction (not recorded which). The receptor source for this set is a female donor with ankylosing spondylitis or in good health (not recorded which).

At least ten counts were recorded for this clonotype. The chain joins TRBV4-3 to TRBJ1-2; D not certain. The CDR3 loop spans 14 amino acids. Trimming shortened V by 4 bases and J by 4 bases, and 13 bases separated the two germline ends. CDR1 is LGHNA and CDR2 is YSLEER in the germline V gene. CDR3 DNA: TGCGCCAGCAGCCCAGCGGTCCGCGGCTATGGCTACACCTTC. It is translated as CASSPAVRGYGYTF.

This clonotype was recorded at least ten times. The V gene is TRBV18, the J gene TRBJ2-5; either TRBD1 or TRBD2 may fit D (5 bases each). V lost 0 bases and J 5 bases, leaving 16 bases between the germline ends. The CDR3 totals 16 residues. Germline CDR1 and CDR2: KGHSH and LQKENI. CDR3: CASSPPRTGPVETQYF. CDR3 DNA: TGTGCCAGCTCACCACCTAGGACGGGACCAGTCGAGACCCAGTACTTC.

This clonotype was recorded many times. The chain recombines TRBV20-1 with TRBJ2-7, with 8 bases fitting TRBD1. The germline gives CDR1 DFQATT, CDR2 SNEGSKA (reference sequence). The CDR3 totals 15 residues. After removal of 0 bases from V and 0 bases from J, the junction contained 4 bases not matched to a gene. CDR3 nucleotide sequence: TGCAGTGCTAGAGATGCCGGGACAGGCTCCTACGAGCAGTACTTC. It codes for CSARDAGTGSYEQYF.

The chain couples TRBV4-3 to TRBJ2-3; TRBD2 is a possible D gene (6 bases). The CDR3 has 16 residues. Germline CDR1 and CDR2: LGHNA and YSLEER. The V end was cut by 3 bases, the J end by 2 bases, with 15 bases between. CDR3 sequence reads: CASSQDSGTLTDTQYF. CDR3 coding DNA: TGCGCCAGCAGCCAGGATAGCGGAACCCTCACAGATACGCAGTATTTT.

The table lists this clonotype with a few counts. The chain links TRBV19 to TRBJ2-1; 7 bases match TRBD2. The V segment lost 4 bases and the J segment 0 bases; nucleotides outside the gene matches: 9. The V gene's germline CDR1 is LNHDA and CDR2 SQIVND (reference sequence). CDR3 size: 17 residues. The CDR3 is CASSKGGSSLSYNEQFF. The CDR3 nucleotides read TGTGCCAGTAGTAAGGGCGGGAGCTCCCTCTCCTACAATGAGCAGTTCTTC.

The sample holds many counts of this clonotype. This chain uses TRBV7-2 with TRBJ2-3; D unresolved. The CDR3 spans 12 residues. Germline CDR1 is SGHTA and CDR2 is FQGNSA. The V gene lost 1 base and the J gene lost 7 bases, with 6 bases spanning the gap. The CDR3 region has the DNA TGTGCCAGCAGCTTAGACCTGAATACGCAGTATTTT. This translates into CASSLDLNTQYF.

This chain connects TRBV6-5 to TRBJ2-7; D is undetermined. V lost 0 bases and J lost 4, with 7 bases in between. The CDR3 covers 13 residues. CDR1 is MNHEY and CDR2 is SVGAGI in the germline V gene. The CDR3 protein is CASSYSNFYEQYF. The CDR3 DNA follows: TGTGCCAGCAGTTACTCGAACTTTTACGAGCAGTACTTC.

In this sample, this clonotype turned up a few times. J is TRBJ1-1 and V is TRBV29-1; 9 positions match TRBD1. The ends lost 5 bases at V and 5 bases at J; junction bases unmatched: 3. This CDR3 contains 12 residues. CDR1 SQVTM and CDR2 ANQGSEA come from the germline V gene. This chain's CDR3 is CSVRQGGTEAFF. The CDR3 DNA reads TGCAGCGTTCGACAGGGGGGAACTGAAGCTTTCTTT.

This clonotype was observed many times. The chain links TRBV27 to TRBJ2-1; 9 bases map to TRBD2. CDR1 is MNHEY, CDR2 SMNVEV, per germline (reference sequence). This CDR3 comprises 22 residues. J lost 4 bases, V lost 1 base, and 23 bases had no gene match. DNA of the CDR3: TGTGCCAGCAGTTTATTACCTGTGGGCGATTTTATTAGCGGGAGCGGTTACAATGAGCAGTTCTTC. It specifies CASSLLPVGDFISGSGYNEQFF.

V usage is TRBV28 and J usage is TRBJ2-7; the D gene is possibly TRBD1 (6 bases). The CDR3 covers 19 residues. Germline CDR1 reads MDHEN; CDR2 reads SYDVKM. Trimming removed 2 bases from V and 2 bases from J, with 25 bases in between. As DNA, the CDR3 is TGTGCCAGCAGTTTAAGTCGCCAGGGGACCTGGGGGAACCCCTACGAGCAGTACTTC. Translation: CASSLSRQGTWGNPYEQYF.

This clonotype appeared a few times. The CDR3 loop reads CSARAGVAETQYF. DNA for the CDR3: TGCAGTGCTAGAGCGGGAGTGGCGGAGACCCAGTACTTC. The V gene is TRBV20-1, the J gene TRBJ2-5, with a possible D match to TRBD2 (6 bases). The CDR3 has 13 residues. Deletions cut 1 base from V and 5 bases from J, with 11 bases between. The germline V gene encodes CDR1 DFQATT and CDR2 SNEGSKA (reference sequence).

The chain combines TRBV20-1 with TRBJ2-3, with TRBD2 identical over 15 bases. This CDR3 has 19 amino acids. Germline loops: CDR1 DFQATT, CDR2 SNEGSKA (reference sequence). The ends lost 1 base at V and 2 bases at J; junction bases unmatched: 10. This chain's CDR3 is CSARGTSGRALSSTDTQYF. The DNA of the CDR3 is TGCAGTGCTAGAGGGACTAGCGGGAGGGCCCTCAGTTCCACAGATACGCAGTATTTT.

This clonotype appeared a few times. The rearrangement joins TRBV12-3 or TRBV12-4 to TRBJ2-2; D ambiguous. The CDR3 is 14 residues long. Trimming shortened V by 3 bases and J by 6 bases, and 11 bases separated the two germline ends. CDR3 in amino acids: CASSLTTIAGELFF. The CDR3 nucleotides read TGTGCCAGCAGTTTGACAACAATCGCCGGGGAGCTGTTTTTT.

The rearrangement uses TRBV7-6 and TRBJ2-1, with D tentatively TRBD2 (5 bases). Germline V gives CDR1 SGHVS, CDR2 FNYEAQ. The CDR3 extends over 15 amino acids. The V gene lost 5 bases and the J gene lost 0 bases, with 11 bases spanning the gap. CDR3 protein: CASSRSSSSYNEQFF. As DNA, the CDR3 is TGTGCCAGCAGCAGGTCTAGCAGCTCCTACAATGAGCAGTTCTTC.